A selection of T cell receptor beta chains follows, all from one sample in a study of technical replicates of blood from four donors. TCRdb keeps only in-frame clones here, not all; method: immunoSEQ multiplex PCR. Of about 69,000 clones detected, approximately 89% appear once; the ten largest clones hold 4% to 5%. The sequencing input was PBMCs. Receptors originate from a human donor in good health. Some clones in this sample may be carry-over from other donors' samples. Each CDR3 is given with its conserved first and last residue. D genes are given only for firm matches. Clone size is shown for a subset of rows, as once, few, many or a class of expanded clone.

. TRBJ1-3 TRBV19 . TGTGCCACTTCTCCCGCAGGAGGAAACACCATATATTTT CATSPAGGNTIYF
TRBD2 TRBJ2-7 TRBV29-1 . TGCAGCGTTGAAGGCGTCGCGGGAGGATACGAGCAGTACTTC CSVEGVAGGYEQYF
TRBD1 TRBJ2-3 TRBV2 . TGTGCCAGCAGAGACAGGGGAGCGGCCACAGATACGCAGTATTTT CASRDRGAATDTQYF
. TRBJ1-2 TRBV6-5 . TGTGCCAGCAGTTACAGCAGGGCTTATGGCTACACCTTC CASSYSRAYGYTF
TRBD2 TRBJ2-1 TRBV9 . TGTGCCAGCAGCGTAGCCGAGCGGGGGGGGCTCGAGCAGTTCTTC CASSVAERGGLEQFF
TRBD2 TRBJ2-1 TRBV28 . TGTGCCAGCAGTTTTTTGCGACTAGCGGAGCAGAGCTCCTACAATGAGCAGTTCTTC CASSFLRLAEQSSYNEQFF
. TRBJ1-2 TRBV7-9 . TGTGCCAGCAGCTTAAGCGCCGCTACTAACTATGGCTACACCTTC CASSLSAATNYGYTF
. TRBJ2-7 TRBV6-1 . TGTGCCAGCAGAAGCAGGGACACAATCTCCTACGAGCAGTACTTC CASRSRDTISYEQYF
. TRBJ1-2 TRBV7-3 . TGTGCCAGCAGCGCCGGACAGTTGCAGCCCCACACCTTC CASSAGQLQPHTF
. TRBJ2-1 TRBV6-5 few TGTGCCAGCAGTTACTCGAGCAGGTTCGGAAGTGAGCAGTTCTTC CASSYSSRFGSEQFF
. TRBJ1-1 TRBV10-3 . TGTGCCATCAGTGCAACTGCCATGAACACTGAAGCTTTCTTT CAISATAMNTEAFF
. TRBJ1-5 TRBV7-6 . TGTGCCAGCAGTCCAGGGGGCAATCAGCCCCAGCATTTT CASSPGGNQPQHF
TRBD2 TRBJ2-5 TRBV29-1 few TGCAGCGTTCGGGGGGTAGGGACCCAGTACTTC CSVRGVGTQYF
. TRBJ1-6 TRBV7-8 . TGTGCCAGCAGCTTATTTTTGTTTAGTCCCCTCCACTTT CASSLFLFSPLHF
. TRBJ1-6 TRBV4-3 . TGCGCCAGCAGCCAAGATCGGTGGTGGCCCCTCCACTTT CASSQDRWWPLHF
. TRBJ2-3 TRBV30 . TGTGCCTGGAGCCCCTCGGGGACGCAGTATTTT CAWSPSGTQYF
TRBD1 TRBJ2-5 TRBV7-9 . TGTGCCAGCAGCTTTGCGGCAGGGGGCGGGCGACGGACCCAGTACTTC CASSFAAGGGRRTQYF
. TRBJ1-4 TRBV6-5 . TGTGCCAGCCGGGCAGGGGTGCTTCGAACTGAAAAACTGTTTTTT CASRAGVLRTEKLFF
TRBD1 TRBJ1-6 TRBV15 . TGTGCCACCAGCAGGGCGATAGGCCGGGACAGCCGTGCGGTGAATTCACCCCTCCACTTT CATSRAIGRDSRAVNSPLHF
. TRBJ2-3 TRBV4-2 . TGTGCCACCCTACCAACGGGAGGCACAGATACGCAGTATTTT CATLPTGGTDTQYF
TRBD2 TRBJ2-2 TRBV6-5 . TGTGCCAGCAGTTACTCACTAGCGGGAGTCACCGGGGAGCTGTTTTTT CASSYSLAGVTGELFF
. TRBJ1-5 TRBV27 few TGTGCCAGCAGTTTCCAGCGGGAGCAGCCCCAGCATTTT CASSFQREQPQHF
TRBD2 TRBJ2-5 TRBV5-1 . TGCGCCAGCAGCTTCGGGGGGGAAGAGACCCAGTACTTC CASSFGGEETQYF
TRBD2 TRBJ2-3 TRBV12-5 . TGTGCTAGTGGTTTAGGGACTAGCGCTAGCACAGATACGCAGTATTTT CASGLGTSASTDTQYF
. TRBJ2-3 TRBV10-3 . TGTGCCATCAGTGCCCAAGAGAAGCAGTATTTT CAISAQEKQYF
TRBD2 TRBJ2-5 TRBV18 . TGTGCCAGCTCACCACGATTGGTGCGGGAGGGAGAGACCCAGTACTTC CASSPRLVREGETQYF
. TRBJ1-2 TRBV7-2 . TGTGCCAGCAGCTTAGTAGGGGAGGCTAACTATGGCTACACCTTC CASSLVGEANYGYTF
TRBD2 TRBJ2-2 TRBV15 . TGTGCCACCAGCAGTCCGGGACTAGCGGGAGGTGGCACCGGGGAGCTGTTTTTT CATSSPGLAGGGTGELFF
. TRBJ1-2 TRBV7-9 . TGTGCCAGCAGCTTAGAAGTGGCGACTTCTGGCTACACCTTC CASSLEVATSGYTF
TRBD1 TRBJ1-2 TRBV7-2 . TGTGCCAGCACCTCGGGGGACAGGGGGCGAGGCTACACCTTC CASTSGDRGRGYTF
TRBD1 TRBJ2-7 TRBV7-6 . TGTGCCAGCAGCCAAACCCTAGGGACAGGGCGCAACTACGAGCAGTACTTC CASSQTLGTGRNYEQYF
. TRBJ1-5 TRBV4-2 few TGTGCCAGCAGCCAAGGGGGGGGTCAGCCCCAGCATTTT CASSQGGGQPQHF
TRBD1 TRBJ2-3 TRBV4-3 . TGCGCCAGCAGCCCAGGGACAGGGGGCACAGATACGCAGTATTTT CASSPGTGGTDTQYF
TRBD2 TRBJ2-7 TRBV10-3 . TGTGCCATCAGGGGGACTAGCGGGAACGAGCAGTACTTC CAIRGTSGNEQYF
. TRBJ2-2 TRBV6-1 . TGTGCCAGCGAGCTGGGCAGCTCGAACACCGGGGAGCTGTTTTTT CASELGSSNTGELFF
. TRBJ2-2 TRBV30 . TGTGCCTGGAGTTGGCTAGCGAATGGGGAGCTGTTTTTT CAWSWLANGELFF
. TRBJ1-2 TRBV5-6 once TGTGCCAGCAGCTTGGGTGGCAGGGGCCTGGAGTACACCTTC CASSLGGRGLEYTF
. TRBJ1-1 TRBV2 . TGTGCCAGCACAACACAGAACACTGAAGCTTTCTTT CASTTQNTEAFF
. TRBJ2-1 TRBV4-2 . TGTGCCAGCAGCCAAGAGGTGGGCAGAAACAATGAGCAGTTCTTC CASSQEVGRNNEQFF
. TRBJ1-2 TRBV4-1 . TGCGCCAGCAGCCAAGACCTAAACCGATGGGCCTCGGATGGCTACACCTTC CASSQDLNRWASDGYTF
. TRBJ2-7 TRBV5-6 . TGTGCCAGCAGCTTGGGACCGGCGGAGAGCTCCTACGAGCAGTACTTC CASSLGPAESSYEQYF
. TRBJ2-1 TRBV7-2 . TGTGCCAGCAGCTCACCCGCGGACGGACTTTTGGATGAGCAGTTCTTC CASSSPADGLLDEQFF
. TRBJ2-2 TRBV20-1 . TGCAGTGCTTCGTACACCGGGGAGCTGTTTTTT CSASYTGELFF
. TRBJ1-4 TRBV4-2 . TGTGCCAGCGGCGTACAGGGACGATCAACTAATGAAAAACTGTTTTTT CASGVQGRSTNEKLFF
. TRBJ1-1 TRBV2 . TGTGCCAGCAGGTGGGAGGGAAACACTGAAGCTTTCTTT CASRWEGNTEAFF
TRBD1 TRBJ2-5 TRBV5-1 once TGCGCCAGCAGCTCGGGACAGGGCAACCAAGAGACCCAGTACTTC CASSSGQGNQETQYF
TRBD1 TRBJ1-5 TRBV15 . TGTGCCACCACAGGACAGGGAGGACAGCCCCAGCATTTT CATTGQGGQPQHF
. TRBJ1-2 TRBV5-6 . TGTGCCAGCAGCTCGGGACTAATGGACACCTTC CASSSGLMDTF
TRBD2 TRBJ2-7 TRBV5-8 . TGTGCCAGCAGCTCCCCGACTAGCGGGAGGCCCTACTACGAGCAGTACTTC CASSSPTSGRPYYEQYF
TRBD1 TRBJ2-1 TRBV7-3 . TGTGCCAGCAGACTCCGGTGTGGGACAGGGTGGTTCTTC CASRLRCGTGWFF
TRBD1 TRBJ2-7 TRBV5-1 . TGCGCCAGCAGGCTGGGACAGACCTACGAGCAGTACTTC CASRLGQTYEQYF
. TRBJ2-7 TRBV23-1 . TGCGCCAGAAGAGACGGGGTGCCCTACGAGCAGTACTTC CARRDGVPYEQYF
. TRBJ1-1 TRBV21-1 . . CASSTWGQGARWTEAFF
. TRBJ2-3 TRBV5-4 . TGTGCCAGCAGCTTAGGACTGGGCAGGGGGGTTGCAGATACGCAGTATTTT CASSLGLGRGVADTQYF
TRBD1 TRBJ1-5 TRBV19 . TGTGCCAGTAGTATGGACAGGGGTTTTAGTCAGCCCCAGCATTTT CASSMDRGFSQPQHF
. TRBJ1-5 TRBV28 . TGTGCCAGCAGTTCCGGGGTTCAGCCCCAGCATTTT CASSSGVQPQHF
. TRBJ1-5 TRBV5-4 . TGTGCCAGCAGCTTGGAATTAGGAGACCCCTGGAATTTT CASSLELGDPWNF
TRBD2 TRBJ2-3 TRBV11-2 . TGTGCCAGCAGCCCGCGGACTAGCGGGTATAACACAGATACGCAGTATTTT CASSPRTSGYNTDTQYF
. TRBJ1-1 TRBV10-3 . TGTGCCATCAGCGGCAGGGGAGGGACTGAAGCTTTCTTT CAISGRGGTEAFF
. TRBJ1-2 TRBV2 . TGTGCCAGCAGTGAGTTCCGGGGTGACTATGGCTACACCTTC CASSEFRGDYGYTF